The sample holds a few counts of the clone carrying this TCR beta chain. The data stem from a study of long-term antiretroviral therapy in people with HIV. There were no participants with HIV treated outside the United States. The assay used was immunoSEQ (version v3.0), run at survey level. Sequencing was intended to reach about 35,000-55,000 T-cell genomes per sample. Profiled with immunoSEQ multiplex PCR; TCRdb holds only in-frame clones, not every one. The table includes 25,000 to 30,000 clones, approximately 80% detected once. The CDR3 has 17 amino acids. CDR1 and CDR2 (germline): LNHDA, SQIVND (reference sequence). V was clipped by 2 bases and J by 1 base; unmatched bases: 11.

The source was unsorted PBMCs, collected 1.1 years before starting antiretroviral therapy. V is TRBV19 and J is TRBJ2-7; 7 bases map to TRBD2. This clonotype was sampled from a woman aged 25 to 39 with HIV. CDR3: CASSIWAGDSSSYEQYF. The CDR3 coding sequence is TGTGCCAGTAGTATATGGGCGGGAGACAGTTCGTCCTACGAGCAGTACTTC.